A selection of T cell receptor beta chains follows, all from one sample in a study of beta chain features in type 1 diabetes. The assay was immunoSEQ multiplex PCR, and TCRdb's table has in-frame clones only and misses some. The data show 300,000 to 350,000 clones, about 18% seen once. Input material: naive CD4+ T cells from blood. Source of these receptors: a woman younger than 35 in good health. The CDR3 runs from the conserved cysteine through the conserved F or W. D genes are given only for firm matches. Clone size is stated in some rows and not others, as once, few, many or a class when expanded.

>TRBV2|TRBJ1-2|TRBD1|few|13
TGTGCCAGCAGTGAGACAGGGGCCGATGGCTACACCTTC
CASSETGADGYTF
>TRBV18|TRBJ2-5|NA|few|14
TGTGCCAGCTCCCGGGGTAAGGGGGAAGAGACCCAGTACTTC
CASSRGKGEETQYF
>TRBV7-8|TRBJ1-2|TRBD1|NA|14
TGTGCCAGCAGCCCTGGACAGGGGAACTATGGCTACACCTTC
CASSPGQGNYGYTF
>TRBV29-1|TRBJ1-6|TRBD1|few|14
TGCAGCGCCCCGGGACAGGGTAGGAATTCACCCCTCCACTTT
CSAPGQGRNSPLHF
>TRBV14|TRBJ2-7|NA|NA|14
TGTGCCAGCAGCCAAGATGTGACAGACTACGAGCAGTACTTC
CASSQDVTDYEQYF
>TRBV11-2|TRBJ2-5|NA|NA|13
TGTGCCAGCAGCTCCAGGGGCCGGGAGACCCAGTACTTC
CASSSRGRETQYF
>TRBV19|TRBJ2-4|NA|NA|15
TGTGCCAGTAGTCCACAGAGCATACGCCCAAACATTCAGTACTTC
CASSPQSIRPNIQYF
>TRBV7-2|TRBJ2-1|NA|NA|12
TGTGCCAGCAGCCTTAACTACAATGAGCAGTTCTTC
CASSLNYNEQFF
>TRBV2|TRBJ2-2|NA|NA|15
TGTGCCAGCAGGAGACGGGGTTCGAACACCGGGGAGCTGTTTTTT
CASRRRGSNTGELFF
>TRBV9|TRBJ1-5|TRBD1|few|15
TGTGCCAGCAGCAGGACAGGGGGCGCAAATCAGCCCCAGCATTTT
CASSRTGGANQPQHF
>TRBV9|TRBJ2-3|NA|few|14
TGTGCCAGCAGCGTACAAACAGGGTTCGGTACGCAGTATTTT
CASSVQTGFGTQYF
>TRBV7-2|TRBJ1-1|NA|NA|13
TGTGCCAACCCCGGGCGGGAGAACACTGAAGCTTTCTTT
CANPGRENTEAFF
>TRBV7-2|TRBJ1-2|TRBD1|few|14
TGTGCCAGCAGCTCCCGGGACAGGGATGAAGGCTACACCTTC
CASSSRDRDEGYTF